The 9 T cell receptor beta chains given below trace back to one sample, sequenced in a study of cytomegalovirus exposure and HLA in healthy donors. 60 Vbeta and 13 Jbeta primers were used in PCR. This table comes from immunoSEQ multiplex PCR, and its TCRdb copy is limited to in-frame clones, with some not included. The table records more than 100,000 clones, about 76% of them present only once. Sequences were obtained from PBMCs. Receptors originate from a man aged 55 to 70 in good health and CMV-seropositive.

The chain carries TRBV9 and TRBJ2-5; possible D gene TRBD1, 5 bases. Germline V gene sequence: CDR1 SGDLS, CDR2 YYNGEE. This CDR3 has 13 amino acids. Trimming removed 0 bases at V and 4 bases at J, with 7 bases between. The CDR3 DNA sequence: TGTGCCAGCAGCGTAGAAGGGGTAGAGACCCAGTACTTC. As protein: CASSVEGVETQYF.

This clone appeared a few times. This chain connects TRBV19 to TRBJ2-5; no clear D gene. The J call may be mistaken, given a closer DNA end match to TRBJ2-7. The germline V gene encodes CDR1 LNHDA and CDR2 SQIVND (reference sequence). CDR3 length equals 14 residues. The CDR3 DNA follows: TGTGCCAGTAGCCAAGTTCATAGCTCCTACGAGCAGTACTTC. It specifies CASSQVHSSYEQYF.

The rearrangement joins TRBV28 to TRBJ2-2; 13 bases align to TRBD2. CDR3 length: 18 residues. Germline V gene lookup returns CDR1 MDHEN and CDR2 SYDVKM. V was pared by 7 bases and J by 3 bases, with 11 bases of the junction left unmatched. CDR3 coding DNA: TGTGCCAGCATACCTTGGACTAGCGGGAGTAAACACACCGGGGAGCTGTTTTTT. Protein sequence: CASIPWTSGSKHTGELFF.

The V call is TRBV7-8, the J call TRBJ2-1; D might be TRBD2 (6 bases). CDR1 is SGHVS and CDR2 is FQNEAQ in the germline V gene. CDR3 length: 15 residues. With 5 bases removed from V and 0 bases from J, the gap between germline ends came to 11 bases. The CDR3 DNA sequence: TGTGCCAGCAGCCCCAGGGACTTCTCCTACAATGAGCAGTTCTTC. This encodes CASSPRDFSYNEQFF. The entire variable domain, with the rest obtained from reference TRBV7-8 and TRBJ2-1, is as follows: GAGVSQSPRYKVAKRGQDVALRCDPISGHVSLFWYQQALGQGPEFLTYFQNEAQLDKSGLPSDRFFAERPEGSVSTLKIQRTQQEDSAVYLCASSPRDFSYNEQFFGPGTRLTVL.

The chain joins TRBV11-2 to TRBJ2-5, with D possibly TRBD1 on 6 matching bases. V lost 5 bases, J lost 5 bases, and 24 bases lay in between. The length of the CDR3 is 17 residues. Germline V gene data show CDR1 as SGHAT and CDR2 as FQNNGV. CDR3 sequence reads: CASSPGRTAQSGETQYF. The CDR3, as DNA: TGTGCCAGCAGCCCGGGCCGGACAGCCCAATCGGGGGAGACCCAGTACTTC.

This rearrangement joins TRBV6-1 to TRBJ2-5, with 10 bases fitting TRBD2. Germline-derived CDR1 and CDR2 are MNHNS and SASEGT. Trimming cost V 0 bases and J 2 bases; bases outside gene matches: 3. CDR3 length equals 16 residues. CDR3 in amino acids: CASSEAEAGGQETQYF. The CDR3 region has the DNA TGTGCCAGCAGTGAAGCGGAAGCGGGAGGGCAAGAGACCCAGTACTTC.

The chain employs TRBV2 and TRBJ2-2; 11 nucleotides match TRBD2. V dropped 7 bases and J dropped 6; count of bases not matched to a gene: 4. The V gene's germline CDR1 is SNHLY and CDR2 FYNNEI. The CDR3 is made up of 14 amino acids. The CDR3 nucleotides are TGTGCCAGCAACTTAGCGGGAGGGGCCGGGGAGCTGTTTTTT. Translated: CASNLAGGAGELFF.

This clone was seen more than once but under ten times. The J gene is TRBJ1-5, the V gene TRBV15; D unclear. The CDR3 is made up of 16 amino acids. Trimming shortened V by 0 bases and J by 9 bases, and 18 bases separated the two germline ends. CDR1 and CDR2 (germline): LNHNV, YYDKDF (reference sequence). CDR3 nucleotides: TGTGCCACCAGCAGAGATCGGGCCGGGAGAATCATGCCCCAGCATTTT. This translates into CATSRDRAGRIMPQHF.

The gene calls are TRBV25-1 and TRBJ1-4, with a tentative D call TRBD1 (5 bases). The CDR3 sequence is 15 residues long. Trimming shortened V by 2 bases and J by 8 bases, and 15 bases separated the two germline ends. Germline loops: CDR1 MGHDK, CDR2 SYGVNS. The CDR3 DNA reads as TGTGCCAGCAGTGAAGCGGGGCAGGGAGGCGAAAAACTGTTTTTT. Translation: CASSEAGQGGEKLFF.